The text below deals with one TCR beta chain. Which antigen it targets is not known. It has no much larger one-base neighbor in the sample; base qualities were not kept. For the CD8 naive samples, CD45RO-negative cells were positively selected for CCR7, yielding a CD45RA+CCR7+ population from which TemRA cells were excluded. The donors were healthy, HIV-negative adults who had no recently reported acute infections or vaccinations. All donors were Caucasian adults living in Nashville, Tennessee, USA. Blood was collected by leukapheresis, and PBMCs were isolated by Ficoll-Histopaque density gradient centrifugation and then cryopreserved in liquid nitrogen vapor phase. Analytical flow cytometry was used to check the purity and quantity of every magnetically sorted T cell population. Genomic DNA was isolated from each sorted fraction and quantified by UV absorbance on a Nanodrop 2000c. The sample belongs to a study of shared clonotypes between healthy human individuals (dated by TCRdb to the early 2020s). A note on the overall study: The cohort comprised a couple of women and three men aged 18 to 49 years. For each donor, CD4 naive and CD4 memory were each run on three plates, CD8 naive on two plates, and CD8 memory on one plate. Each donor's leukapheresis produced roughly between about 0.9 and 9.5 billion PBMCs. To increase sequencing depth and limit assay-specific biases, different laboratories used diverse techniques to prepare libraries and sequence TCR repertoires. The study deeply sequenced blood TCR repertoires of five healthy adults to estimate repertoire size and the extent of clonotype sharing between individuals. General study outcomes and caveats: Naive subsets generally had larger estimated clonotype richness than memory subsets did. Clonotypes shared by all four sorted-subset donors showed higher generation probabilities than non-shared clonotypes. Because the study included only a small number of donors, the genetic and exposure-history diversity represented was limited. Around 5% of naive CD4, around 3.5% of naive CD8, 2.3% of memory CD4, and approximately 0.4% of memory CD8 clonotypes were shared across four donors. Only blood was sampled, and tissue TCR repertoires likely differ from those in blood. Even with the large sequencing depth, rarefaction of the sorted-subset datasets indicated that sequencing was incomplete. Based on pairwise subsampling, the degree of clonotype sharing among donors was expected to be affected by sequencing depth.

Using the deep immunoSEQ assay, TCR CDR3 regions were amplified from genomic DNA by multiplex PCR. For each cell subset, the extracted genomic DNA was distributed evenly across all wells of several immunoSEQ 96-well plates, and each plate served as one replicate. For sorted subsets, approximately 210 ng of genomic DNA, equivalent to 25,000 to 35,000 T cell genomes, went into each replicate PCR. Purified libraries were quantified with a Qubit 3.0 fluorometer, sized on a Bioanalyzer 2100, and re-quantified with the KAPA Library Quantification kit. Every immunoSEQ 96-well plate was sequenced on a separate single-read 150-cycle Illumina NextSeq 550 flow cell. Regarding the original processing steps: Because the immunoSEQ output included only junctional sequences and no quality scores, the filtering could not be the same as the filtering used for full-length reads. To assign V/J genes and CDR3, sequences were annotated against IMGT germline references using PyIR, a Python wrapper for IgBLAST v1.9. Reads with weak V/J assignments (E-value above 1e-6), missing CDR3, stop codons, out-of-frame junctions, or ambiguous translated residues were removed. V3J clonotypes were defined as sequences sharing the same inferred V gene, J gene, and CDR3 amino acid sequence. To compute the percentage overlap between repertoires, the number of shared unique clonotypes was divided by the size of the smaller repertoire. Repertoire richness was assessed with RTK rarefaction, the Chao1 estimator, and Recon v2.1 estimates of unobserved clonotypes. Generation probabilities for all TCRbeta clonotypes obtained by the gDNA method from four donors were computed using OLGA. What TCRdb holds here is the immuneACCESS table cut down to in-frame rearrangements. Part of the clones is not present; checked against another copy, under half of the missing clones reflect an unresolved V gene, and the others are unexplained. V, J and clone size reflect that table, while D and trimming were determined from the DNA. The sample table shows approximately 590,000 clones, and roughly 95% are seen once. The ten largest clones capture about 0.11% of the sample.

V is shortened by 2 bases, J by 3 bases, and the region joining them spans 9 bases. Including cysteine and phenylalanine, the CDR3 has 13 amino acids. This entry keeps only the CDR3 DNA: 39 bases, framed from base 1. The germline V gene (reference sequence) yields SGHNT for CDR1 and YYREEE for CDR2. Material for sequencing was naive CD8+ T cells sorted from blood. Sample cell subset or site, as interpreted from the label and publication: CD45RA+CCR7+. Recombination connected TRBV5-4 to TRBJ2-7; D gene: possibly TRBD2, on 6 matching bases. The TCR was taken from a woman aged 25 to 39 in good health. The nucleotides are TGTGCCAGCAGCTTTGGGACTCACTACGAGCAGTACTTC. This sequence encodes CASSFGTHYEQYF.